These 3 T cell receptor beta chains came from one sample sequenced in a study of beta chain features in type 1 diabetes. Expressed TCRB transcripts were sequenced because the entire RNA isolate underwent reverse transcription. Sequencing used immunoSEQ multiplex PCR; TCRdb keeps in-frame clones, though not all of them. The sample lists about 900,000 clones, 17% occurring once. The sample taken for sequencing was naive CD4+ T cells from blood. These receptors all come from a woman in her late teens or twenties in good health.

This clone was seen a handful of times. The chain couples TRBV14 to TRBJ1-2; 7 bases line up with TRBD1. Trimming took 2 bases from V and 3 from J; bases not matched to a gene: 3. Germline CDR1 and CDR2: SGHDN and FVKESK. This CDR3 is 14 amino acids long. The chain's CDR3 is CASSQNRGDYGYTF. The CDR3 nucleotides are TGTGCCAGCAGCCAAAACAGGGGAGACTATGGCTACACCTTC.

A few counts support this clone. The CDR3: CASSQAFRGQYF. CDR3 DNA sequence: TGTGCCAGCAGTCAGGCCTTCCGCGGGCAGTACTTC. The chain carries TRBV28 and TRBJ2-7; D is unresolved. The CDR3 spans 12 residues. Germline lookup yields CDR1 MDHEN and CDR2 SYDVKM. Trimming left V 5 bases short and J 9 bases short, with 14 bases between.

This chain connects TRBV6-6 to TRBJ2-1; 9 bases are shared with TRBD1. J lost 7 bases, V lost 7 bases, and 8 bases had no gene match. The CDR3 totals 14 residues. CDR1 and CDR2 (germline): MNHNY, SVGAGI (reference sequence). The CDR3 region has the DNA TGTGCCAGCATGGGGACAGGGCTTCGGAATGAGCAGTTCTTC. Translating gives CASMGTGLRNEQFF.